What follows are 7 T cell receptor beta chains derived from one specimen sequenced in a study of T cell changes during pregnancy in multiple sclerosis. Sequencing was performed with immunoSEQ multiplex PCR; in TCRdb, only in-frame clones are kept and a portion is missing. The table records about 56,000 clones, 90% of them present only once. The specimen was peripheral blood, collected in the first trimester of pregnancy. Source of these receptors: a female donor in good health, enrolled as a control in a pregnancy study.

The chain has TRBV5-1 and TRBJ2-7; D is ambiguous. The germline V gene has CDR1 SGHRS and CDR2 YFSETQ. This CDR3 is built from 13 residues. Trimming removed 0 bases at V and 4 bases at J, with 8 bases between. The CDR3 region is CASSLASLYEQYF. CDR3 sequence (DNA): TGCGCCAGCAGCTTGGCTTCTTTGTACGAGCAGTACTTC.

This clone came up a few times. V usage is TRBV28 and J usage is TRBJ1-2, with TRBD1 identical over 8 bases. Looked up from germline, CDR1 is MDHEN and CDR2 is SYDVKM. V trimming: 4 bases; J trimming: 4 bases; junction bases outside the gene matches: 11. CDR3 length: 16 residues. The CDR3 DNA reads TGTGCCAGCAGTTCCAGTTATCAGGACAGGGTCTATGGCTACACCTTC. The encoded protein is CASSSSYQDRVYGYTF.

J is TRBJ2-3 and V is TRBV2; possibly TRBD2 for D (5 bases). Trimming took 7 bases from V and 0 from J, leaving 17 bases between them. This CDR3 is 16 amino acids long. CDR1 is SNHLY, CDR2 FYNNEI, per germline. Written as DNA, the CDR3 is TGTGCCAGCACCCGACCGCGGGCGACGAGCACAGATACGCAGTATTTT. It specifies CASTRPRATSTDTQYF.

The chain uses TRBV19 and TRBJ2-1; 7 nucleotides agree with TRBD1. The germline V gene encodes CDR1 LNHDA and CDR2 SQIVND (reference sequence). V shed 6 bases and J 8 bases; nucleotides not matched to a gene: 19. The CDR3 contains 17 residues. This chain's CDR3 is CASRARTGRGDGDEQFF. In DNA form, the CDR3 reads TGTGCCAGTAGGGCTCGGACAGGACGAGGTGATGGGGATGAGCAGTTCTTC. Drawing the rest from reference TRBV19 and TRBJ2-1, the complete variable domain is DGGITQSPKYLFRKEGQNVTLSCEQNLNHDAMYWYRQDPGQGLRLIYYSQIVNDFQKGDIAEGYSVSREKKESFPLTVTSAQKNPTAFYLCASRARTGRGDGDEQFFGPGTRLTVL.

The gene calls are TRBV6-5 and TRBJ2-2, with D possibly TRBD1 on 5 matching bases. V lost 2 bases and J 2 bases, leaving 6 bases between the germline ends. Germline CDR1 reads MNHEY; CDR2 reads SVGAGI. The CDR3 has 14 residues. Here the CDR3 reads CASSYQGNTGELFF. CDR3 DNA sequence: TGTGCCAGCAGTTACCAGGGTAACACCGGGGAGCTGTTTTTT.

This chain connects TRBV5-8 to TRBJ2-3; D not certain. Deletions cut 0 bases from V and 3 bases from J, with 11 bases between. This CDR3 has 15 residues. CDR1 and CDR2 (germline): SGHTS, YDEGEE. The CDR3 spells CASSLGEMSTDTQYF. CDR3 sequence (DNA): TGTGCCAGCAGCTTGGGAGAGATGAGTACAGATACGCAGTATTTT. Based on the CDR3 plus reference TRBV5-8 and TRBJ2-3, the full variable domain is EAGVTQSPTHLIKTRGQQATLRCSPISGHTSVYWYQQALGLGLQFLLWYDEGEERNRGNFPPRFSGRQFPNYSSELNVNALELEDSALYLCASSLGEMSTDTQYFGPGTRLTVL.

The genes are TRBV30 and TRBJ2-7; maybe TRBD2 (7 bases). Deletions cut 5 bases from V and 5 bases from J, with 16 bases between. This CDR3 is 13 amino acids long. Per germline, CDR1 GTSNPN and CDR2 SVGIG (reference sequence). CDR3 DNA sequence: TGTGCCTGGTTCCGAGGGGGGGCTGACGAGCAGTACTTC. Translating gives CAWFRGGADEQYF.